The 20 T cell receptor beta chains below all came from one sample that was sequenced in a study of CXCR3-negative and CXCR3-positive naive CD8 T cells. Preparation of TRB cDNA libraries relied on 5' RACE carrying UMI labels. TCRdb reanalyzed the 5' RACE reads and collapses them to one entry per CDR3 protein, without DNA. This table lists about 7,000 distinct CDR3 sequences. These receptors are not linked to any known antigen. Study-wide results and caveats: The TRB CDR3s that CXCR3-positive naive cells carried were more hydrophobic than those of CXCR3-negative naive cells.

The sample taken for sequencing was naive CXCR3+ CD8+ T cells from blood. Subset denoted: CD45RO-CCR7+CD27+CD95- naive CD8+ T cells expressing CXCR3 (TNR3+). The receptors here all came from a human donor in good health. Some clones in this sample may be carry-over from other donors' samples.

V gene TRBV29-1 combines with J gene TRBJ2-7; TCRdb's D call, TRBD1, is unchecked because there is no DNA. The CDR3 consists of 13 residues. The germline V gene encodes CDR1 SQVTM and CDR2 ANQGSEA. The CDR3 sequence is CSVEGGLTYEQYF.

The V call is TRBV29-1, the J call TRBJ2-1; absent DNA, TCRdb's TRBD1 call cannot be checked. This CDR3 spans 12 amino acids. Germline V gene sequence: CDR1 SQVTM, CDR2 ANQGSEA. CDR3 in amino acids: CSSRTGGNEQFF.

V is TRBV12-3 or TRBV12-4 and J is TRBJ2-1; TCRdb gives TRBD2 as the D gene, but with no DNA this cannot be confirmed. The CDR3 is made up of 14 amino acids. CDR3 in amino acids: CASSPGLAGNEQFF.

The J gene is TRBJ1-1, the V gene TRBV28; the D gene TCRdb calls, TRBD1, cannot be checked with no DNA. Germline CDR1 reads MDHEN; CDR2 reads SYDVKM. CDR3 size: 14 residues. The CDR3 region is CASKWDRGNTEAFF. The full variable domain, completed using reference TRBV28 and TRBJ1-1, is DVKVTQSSRYLVKRTGEKVFLECVQDMDHENMFWYRQDPGLGLRLIYFSYDVKMKEKGDIPEGYSVSREKKERFSLILESASTNQTSMYLCASKWDRGNTEAFFGQGTRLTVV.

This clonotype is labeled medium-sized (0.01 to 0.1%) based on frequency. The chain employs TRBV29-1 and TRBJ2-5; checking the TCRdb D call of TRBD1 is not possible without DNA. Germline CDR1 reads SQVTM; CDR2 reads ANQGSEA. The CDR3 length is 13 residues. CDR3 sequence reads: CSVDREFQETQYF. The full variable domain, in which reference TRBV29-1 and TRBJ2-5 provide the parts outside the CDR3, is SAVISQKPSRDICQRGTSLTIQCQVDSQVTMMFWYRQQPGQSLTLIATANQGSEATYESGFVIDKFPISRPNLTFSTLTVSNMSPEDSSIYLCSVDREFQETQYFGPGTRLLVL.

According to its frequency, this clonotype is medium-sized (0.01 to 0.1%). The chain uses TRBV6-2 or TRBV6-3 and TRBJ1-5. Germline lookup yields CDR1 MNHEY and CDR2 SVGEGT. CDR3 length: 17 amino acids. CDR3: CASSYDGQGGFNQPQHF.

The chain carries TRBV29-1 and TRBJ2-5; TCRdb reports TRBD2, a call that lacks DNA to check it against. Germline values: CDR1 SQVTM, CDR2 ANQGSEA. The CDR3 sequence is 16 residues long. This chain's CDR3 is CSVEDWRSEHQETQYF. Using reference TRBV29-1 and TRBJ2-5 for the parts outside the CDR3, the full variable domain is SAVISQKPSRDICQRGTSLTIQCQVDSQVTMMFWYRQQPGQSLTLIATANQGSEATYESGFVIDKFPISRPNLTFSTLTVSNMSPEDSSIYLCSVEDWRSEHQETQYFGPGTRLLVL.

CDR3 residues: CSVEPFPPTSGRGDEQFF. The chain has TRBV29-1 and TRBJ2-1; lacking DNA, the TRBD2 call made by TCRdb goes unchecked. The V gene's germline CDR1 is SQVTM and CDR2 ANQGSEA. The CDR3 loop spans 18 amino acids.

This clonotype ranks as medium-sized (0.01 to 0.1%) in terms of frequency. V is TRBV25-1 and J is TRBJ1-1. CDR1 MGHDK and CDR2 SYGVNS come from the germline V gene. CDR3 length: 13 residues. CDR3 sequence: CASSGGWGTEAFF.

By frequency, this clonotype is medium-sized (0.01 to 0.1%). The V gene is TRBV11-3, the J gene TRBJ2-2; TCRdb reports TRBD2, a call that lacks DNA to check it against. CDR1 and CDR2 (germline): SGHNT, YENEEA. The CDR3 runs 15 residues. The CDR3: CASSLDGGNTGELFF.

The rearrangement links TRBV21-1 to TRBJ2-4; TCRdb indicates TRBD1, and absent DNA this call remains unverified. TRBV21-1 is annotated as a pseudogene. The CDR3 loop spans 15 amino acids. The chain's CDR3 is CASRYPGGAMDIQYF.

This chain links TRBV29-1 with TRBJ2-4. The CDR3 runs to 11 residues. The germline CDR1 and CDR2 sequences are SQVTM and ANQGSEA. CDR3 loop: CSVEAENIQYF.

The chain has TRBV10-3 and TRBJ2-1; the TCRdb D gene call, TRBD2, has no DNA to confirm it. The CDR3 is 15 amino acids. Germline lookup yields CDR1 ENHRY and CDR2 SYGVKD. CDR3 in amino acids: CAISGSSGRGNEQFF.

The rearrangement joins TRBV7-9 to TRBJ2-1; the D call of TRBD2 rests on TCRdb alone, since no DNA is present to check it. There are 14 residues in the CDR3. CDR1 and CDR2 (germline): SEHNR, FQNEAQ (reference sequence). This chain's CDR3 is CASSDTAGYNEQFF.

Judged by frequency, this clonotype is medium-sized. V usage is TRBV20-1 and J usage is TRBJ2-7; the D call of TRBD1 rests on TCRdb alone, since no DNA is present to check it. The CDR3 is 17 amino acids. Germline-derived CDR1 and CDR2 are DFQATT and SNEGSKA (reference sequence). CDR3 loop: CSARKDRPDHYSYEQYF.

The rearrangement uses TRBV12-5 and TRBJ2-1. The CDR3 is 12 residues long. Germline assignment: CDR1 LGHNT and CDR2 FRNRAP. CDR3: CASGLVMNEQFF.

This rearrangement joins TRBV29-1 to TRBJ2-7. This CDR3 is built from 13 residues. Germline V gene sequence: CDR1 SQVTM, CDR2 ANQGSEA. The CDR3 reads CSVELERPHEQYF.

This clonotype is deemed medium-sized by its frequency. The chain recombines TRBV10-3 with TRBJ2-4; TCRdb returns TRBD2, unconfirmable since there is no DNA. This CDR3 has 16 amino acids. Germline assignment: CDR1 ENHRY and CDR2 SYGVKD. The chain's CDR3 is CAISESVGRTENIQYF.

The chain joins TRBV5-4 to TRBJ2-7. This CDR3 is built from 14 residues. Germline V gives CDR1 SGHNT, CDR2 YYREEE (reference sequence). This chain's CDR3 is CASSLAGASYEQYF. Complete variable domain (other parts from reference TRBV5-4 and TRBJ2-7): ETGVTQSPTHLIKTRGQQVTLRCSSQSGHNTVSWYQQALGQGPQFIFQYYREEENGRGNFPPRFSGLQFPNYSSELNVNALELDDSALYLCASSLAGASYEQYFGPGTRLTVT.

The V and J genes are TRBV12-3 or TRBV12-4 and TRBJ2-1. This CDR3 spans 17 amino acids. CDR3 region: CASSFSRVNLIGNEQFF.